The TCR beta chain under discussion was sequenced for a study of CD8+CD57+ T cells in acquired aplastic anemia. Comment on this clonotype: Antigen: not known. The junction departs from germline at one end; a sequencing error may be responsible.

Whole-study findings and limits: Patients and controls had CD8+ Simpson's diversity values that were not significantly distinct.

It was patients with CD8+CD57+ cell expansion by flow cytometry who were chosen for sequencing. Among the patients, none had received any therapy at the time of blood sampling. Genomic DNA served as template for TCR beta VDJ and CDR3 profiling. TCRdb called the reads again in MiXCR, with one record for every CDR3 protein. The data contain approximately 250,000 distinct CDR3 sequences, roughly 82% of them seen just once; the ten biggest clones take up 35% to 50%. The CDR3 is made up of 15 amino acids. Germline loops: CDR1 LNHDA, CDR2 SQIVND (reference sequence). The rearrangement links TRBV19 to TRBJ2-2; perhaps TRBD2 as D (6 bases). This TCR derives from a human donor with aplastic anemia. Input material: sorted CD4+, CD8+, or CD8+CD57+ T cells (not recorded which) from PBMCs. The CDR3 here is CASSIDQGGSGELFF. CDR3 DNA sequence: TGCGCCAGTAGTATAGATCAAGGAGGGTCCGGGGAGCTGTTTTTT.